This T cell receptor beta chain was captured by sequencing in a study of cytomegalovirus exposure and HLA in healthy donors. Study summary: Later, an analysis reported that the 130 or so validation repertoires had used the same platform as the 500 to 750 first-cohort repertoires.

Only in-frame clones appear in the TCRdb table, and some are missing; sequencing was by immunoSEQ multiplex PCR. This sample yields 150,000 to 200,000 clones, of which almost 85% are seen a single time; 10% belongs to the top ten. This CDR3 spans 11 amino acids. Deletions cut 3 bases from V and 15 bases from J, with 12 bases between. Germline assignment: CDR1 DFQATT and CDR2 SNEGSKA (reference sequence). Among the 90 to 150 subjects of the validation cohort, separate from the roughly 600-subject first cohort, were the donors. Study-level points and caveats: Associated with cytomegalovirus, according to the listing, were 150 to 200 TCR beta chains. Rarity held for most TCR sequences, but there were some public TCRs that occurred in many donors.

In the case of this clone: Its antigen remains unidentified.

The chain uses TRBV20-1 and TRBJ1-6; D unclear. This sequence originates from a man aged 25-45 years in good health and CMV-seropositive. Sequenced: PBMCs. CDR3 amino acids: CSASNYGLLHF. In DNA, the CDR3 is TGCAGTGCTAGTAACTACGGACTCCTCCACTTT.